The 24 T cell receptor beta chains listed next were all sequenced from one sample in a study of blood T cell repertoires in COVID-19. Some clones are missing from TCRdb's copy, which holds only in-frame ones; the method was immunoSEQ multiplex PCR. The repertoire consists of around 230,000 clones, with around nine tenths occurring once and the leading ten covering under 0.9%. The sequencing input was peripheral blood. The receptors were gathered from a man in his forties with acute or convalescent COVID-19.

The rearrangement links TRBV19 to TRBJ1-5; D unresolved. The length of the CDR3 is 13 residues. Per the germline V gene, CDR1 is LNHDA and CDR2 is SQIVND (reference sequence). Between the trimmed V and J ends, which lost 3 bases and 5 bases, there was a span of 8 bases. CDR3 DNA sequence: TGTGCCAGTAGTATTACCACACATCAGCCCCAGCATTTT. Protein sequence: CASSITTHQPQHF. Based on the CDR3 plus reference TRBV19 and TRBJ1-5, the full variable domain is DGGITQSPKYLFRKEGQNVTLSCEQNLNHDAMYWYRQDPGQGLRLIYYSQIVNDFQKGDIAEGYSVSREKKESFPLTVTSAQKNPTAFYLCASSITTHQPQHFGDGTRLSIL.

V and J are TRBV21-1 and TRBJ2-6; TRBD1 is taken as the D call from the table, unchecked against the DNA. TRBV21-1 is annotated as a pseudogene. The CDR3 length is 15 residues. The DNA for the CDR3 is TGTGCCAGCAGCCGGGACAGTTCTGGGGCCAACGTCCTGACTTTC. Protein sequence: CASSRDSSGANVLTF.

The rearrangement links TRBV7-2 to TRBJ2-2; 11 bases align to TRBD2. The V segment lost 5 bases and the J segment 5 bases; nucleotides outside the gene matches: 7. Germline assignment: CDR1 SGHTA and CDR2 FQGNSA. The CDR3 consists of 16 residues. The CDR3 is CASSPPGLAETGELFF. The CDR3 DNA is TGTGCCAGCAGCCCTCCGGGACTAGCGGAGACCGGGGAGCTGTTTTTT. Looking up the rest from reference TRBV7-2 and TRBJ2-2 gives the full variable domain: GAGVSQSPSNKVTEKGKDVELRCDPISGHTALYWYRQSLGQGLEFLIYFQGNSAPDKSGLPSDRFSAERTGGSVSTLTIQRTQQEDSAVYLCASSPPGLAETGELFFGEGSRLTVL.

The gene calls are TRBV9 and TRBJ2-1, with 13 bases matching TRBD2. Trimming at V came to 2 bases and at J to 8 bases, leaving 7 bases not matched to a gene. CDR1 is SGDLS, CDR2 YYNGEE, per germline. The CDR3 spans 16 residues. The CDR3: CASSVFQGLAGDEQFF. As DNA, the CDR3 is TGTGCCAGCAGCGTGTTCCAAGGACTAGCGGGGGATGAGCAGTTCTTC.

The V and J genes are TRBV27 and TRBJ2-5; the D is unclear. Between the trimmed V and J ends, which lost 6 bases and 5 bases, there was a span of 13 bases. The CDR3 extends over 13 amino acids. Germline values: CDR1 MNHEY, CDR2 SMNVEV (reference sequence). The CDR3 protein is CASSARLTETQYF. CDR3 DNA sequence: TGTGCCAGCAGCGCACGTCTAACCGAGACCCAGTACTTC.

The CDR3 sequence: CASAAVPYNEQFF. The CDR3 DNA is TGTGCCAGCGCGGCGGTCCCCTACAATGAGCAGTTCTTC. J is TRBJ2-1 and V is TRBV27; the D is unclear. The CDR3 sequence is 13 residues long. Germline V gene lookup returns CDR1 MNHEY and CDR2 SMNVEV (reference sequence). The ends were cut back, 8 bases at V and 2 bases at J, with 10 bases in the middle.

The CDR3 DNA follows: TGTGCCATCGGGGGACAGGGTGAATCACCCCTCCACTTT. This gives the protein CAIGGQGESPLHF. The chain recombines TRBV10-3 with TRBJ1-6; 9 positions agree with TRBD1. Germline lookup yields CDR1 ENHRY and CDR2 SYGVKD. J was trimmed by 10 bases and V by 8 bases; bases with no gene match: 6. The CDR3 spans 13 residues.

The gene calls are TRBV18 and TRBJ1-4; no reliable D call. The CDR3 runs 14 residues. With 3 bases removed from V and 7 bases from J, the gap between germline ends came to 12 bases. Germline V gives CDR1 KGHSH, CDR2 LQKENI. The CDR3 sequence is CASSPPGRSEKLFF. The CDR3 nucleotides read TGTGCCAGCTCACCTCCGGGAAGATCTGAAAAACTGTTTTTT.

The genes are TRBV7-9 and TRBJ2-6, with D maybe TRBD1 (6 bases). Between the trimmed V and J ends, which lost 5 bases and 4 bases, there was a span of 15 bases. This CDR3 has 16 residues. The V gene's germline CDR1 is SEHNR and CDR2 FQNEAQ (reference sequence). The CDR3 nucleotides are TGTGCCAGCAGCCTAACCTACAGGGCCGGGGCCAACGTCCTGACTTTC. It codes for CASSLTYRAGANVLTF.

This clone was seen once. The CDR3 sequence is CASSWGPRAEAFF. The CDR3 DNA reads TGCGCCAGCAGCTGGGGCCCCAGGGCTGAAGCTTTCTTT. The rearrangement uses TRBV5-1 and TRBJ1-1; TRBD1 might be the D (5 bases). This CDR3 contains 13 residues. V was trimmed by 3 bases and J by 6 bases, leaving 12 bases between them. Germline CDR1 SGHRS, CDR2 YFSETQ.

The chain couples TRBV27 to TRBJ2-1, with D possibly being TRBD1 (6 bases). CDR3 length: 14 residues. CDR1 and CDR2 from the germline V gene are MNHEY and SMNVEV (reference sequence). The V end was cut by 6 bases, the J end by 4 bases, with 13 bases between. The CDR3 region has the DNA TGTGCCAGCAGCCCCTTGGGGGCGTACAATGAGCAGTTCTTC. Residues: CASSPLGAYNEQFF.

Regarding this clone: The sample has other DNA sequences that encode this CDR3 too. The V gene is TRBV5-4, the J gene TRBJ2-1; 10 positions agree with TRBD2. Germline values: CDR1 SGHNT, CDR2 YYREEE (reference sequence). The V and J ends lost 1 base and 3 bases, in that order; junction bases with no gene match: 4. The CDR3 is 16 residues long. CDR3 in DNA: TGTGCCAGCAGCTTGCGTCTAGCGGGAGACTACAATGAGCAGTTCTTC. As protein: CASSLRLAGDYNEQFF.

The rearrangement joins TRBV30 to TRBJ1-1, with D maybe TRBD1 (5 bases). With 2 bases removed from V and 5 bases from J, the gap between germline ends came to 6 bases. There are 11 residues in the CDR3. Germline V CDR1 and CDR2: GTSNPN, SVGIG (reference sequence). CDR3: CAWSPGTEAFF. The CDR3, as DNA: TGTGCCTGGAGTCCAGGGACTGAAGCTTTCTTT.

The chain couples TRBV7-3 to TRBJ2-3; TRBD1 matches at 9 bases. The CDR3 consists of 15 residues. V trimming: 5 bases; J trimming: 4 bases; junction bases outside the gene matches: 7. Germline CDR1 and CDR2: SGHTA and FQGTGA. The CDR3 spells CASSEGGQGSDTQYF. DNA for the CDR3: TGTGCCAGCAGCGAGGGGGGACAGGGCTCAGATACGCAGTATTTT.

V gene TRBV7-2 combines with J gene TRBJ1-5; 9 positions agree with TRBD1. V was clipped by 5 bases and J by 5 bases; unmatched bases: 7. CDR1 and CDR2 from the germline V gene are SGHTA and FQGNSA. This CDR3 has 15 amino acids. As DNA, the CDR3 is TGTGCCAGCAGCCCTGGACAGGGGAACTATCAGCCCCAGCATTTT. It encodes CASSPGQGNYQPQHF.

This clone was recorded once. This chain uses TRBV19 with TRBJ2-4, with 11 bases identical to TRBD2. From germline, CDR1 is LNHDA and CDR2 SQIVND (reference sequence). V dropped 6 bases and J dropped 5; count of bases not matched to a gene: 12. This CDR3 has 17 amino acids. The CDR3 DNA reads TGTGCCAGTAGCCCGGGACTAGCGGACGAAAGGGAAAACATTCAGTACTTC. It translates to CASSPGLADERENIQYF.

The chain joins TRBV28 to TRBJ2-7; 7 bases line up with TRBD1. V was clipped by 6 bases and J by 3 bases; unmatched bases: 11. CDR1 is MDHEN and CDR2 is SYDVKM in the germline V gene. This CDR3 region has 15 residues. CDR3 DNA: TGTGCCAGCAGCGCCCCGAAGGGGGCTCTCTACGAGCAGTACTTC. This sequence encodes CASSAPKGALYEQYF.

Here the CDR3 DNA reads TGTGCCAGCAGCCAAGATCGGATTGGGGGGAGGAAGACCCAGTACTTC. Its protein is CASSQDRIGGRKTQYF. The chain couples TRBV14 to TRBJ2-5; possibly TRBD2 for D (6 bases). The CDR3 length is 16 residues. Trimming shortened V by 0 bases and J by 6 bases, and 17 bases separated the two germline ends. Germline values: CDR1 SGHDN, CDR2 FVKESK.

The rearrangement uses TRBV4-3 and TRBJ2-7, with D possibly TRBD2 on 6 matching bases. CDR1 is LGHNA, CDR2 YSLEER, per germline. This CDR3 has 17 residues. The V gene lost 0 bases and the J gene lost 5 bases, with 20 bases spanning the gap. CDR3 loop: CASSQDLFGGAGNEQYF. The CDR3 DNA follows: TGCGCCAGCAGCCAAGATCTATTTGGAGGGGCGGGAAACGAGCAGTACTTC.

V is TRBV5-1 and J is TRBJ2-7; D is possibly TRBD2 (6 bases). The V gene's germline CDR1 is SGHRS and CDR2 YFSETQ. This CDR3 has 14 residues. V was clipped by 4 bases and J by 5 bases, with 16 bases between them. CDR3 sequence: CASSPGRDFDEQYF. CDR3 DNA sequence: TGCGCCAGCAGCCCGGGCCGGGACTTCGACGAGCAGTACTTC. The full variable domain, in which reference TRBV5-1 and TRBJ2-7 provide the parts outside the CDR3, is KAGVTQTPRYLIKTRGQQVTLSCSPISGHRSVSWYQQTPGQGLQFLFEYFSETQRNKGNFPGRFSGRQFSNSRSEMNVSTLELGDSALYLCASSPGRDFDEQYFGPGTRLTVT.

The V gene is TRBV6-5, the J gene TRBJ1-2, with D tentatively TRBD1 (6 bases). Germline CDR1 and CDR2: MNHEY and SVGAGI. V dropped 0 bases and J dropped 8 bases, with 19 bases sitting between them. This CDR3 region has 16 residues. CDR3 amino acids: CASSYSLRGRVDGYTF. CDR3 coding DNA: TGTGCCAGCAGTTACTCGCTCAGGGGACGGGTTGACGGCTACACCTTC.

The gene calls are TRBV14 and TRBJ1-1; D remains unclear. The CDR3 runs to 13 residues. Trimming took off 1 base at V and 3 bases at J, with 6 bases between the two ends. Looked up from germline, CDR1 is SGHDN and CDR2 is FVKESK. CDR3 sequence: CASSQGLYTEAFF. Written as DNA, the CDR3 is TGTGCCAGCAGCCAAGGACTGTACACTGAAGCTTTCTTT.

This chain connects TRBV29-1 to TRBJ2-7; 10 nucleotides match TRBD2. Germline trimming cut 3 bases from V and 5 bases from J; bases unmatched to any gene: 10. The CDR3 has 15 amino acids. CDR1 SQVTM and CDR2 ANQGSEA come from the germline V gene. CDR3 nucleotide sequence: TGCAGCGTTGACCGGGGGCTAGCGGGGGCTAACGAGCAGTACTTC. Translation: CSVDRGLAGANEQYF.

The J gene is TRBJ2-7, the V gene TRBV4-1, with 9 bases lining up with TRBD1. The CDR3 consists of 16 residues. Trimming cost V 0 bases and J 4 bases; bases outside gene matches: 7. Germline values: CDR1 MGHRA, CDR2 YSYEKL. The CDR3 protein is CASSQDEQGARYEQYF. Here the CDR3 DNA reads TGCGCCAGCAGCCAAGACGAACAGGGGGCGCGGTACGAGCAGTACTTC.